The 2 T cell receptor beta chains presented below share a single source sample, sequenced in a study of cytomegalovirus exposure and HLA in healthy donors. Vbeta (60) and Jbeta (13) primers were used in the PCR. Method: immunoSEQ multiplex PCR; TCRdb's copy keeps in-frame clones and lacks some. This table holds some 130,000 clones. Sequencing was done on a sample of PBMCs. The receptors were gathered from a man between 18 and 29 years old in good health and CMV-seronegative.

J is TRBJ2-2 and V is TRBV7-3; TRBD1 aligns across 12 bases. Per the germline V gene, CDR1 is SGHTA and CDR2 is FQGTGA. The J segment lost 6 bases and the V segment lost 3 bases, leaving 2 bases of the junction unmatched. The length of the CDR3 is 15 residues. CDR3 nucleotides: TGTGCCAGCAGCTTGGGACAGGGGGCCGCCGGGGAGCTGTTTTTT. Translation gives CASSLGQGAAGELFF.

The CDR3 bases are TGTGCCAGTAGAACTCAAATTTCGGGGGACTACGAGCAGTACTTC. This encodes CASRTQISGDYEQYF. This chain connects TRBV19 to TRBJ2-7, with D perhaps matching TRBD2 (6 bases). The CDR3 contains 15 residues. CDR1 and CDR2 (germline): LNHDA, SQIVND (reference sequence). V lost 6 bases to trimming and J lost 3 bases, with 18 bases between them.